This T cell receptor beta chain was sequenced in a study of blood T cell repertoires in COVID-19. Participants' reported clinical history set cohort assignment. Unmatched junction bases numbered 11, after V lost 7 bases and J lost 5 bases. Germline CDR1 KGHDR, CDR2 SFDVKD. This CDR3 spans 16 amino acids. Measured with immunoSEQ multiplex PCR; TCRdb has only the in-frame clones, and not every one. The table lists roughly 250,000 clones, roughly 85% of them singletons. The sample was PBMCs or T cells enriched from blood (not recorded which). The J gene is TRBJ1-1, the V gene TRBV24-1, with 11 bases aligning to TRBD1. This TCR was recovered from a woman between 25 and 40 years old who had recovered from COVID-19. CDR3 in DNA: TGTGCCACCAGACATCCGGGACAGGGGGTAGATACTGAAGCTTTCTTT. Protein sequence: CATRHPGQGVDTEAFF.